Reported below is one T cell receptor beta chain. The time point here: blood 4 weeks post-SBRT, at nephrectomy. Treatment defined: 15 Gy SBRT to primary tumor, nephrectomy 4 weeks later. Nephrectomy followed 15 Gy stereotactic body radiation by 4 weeks. Clear cell pathology was present in this patient's renal cell carcinoma. The CDR3 sequence is 16 residues long. Trimming cost V 5 bases and J 0 bases; bases outside gene matches: 6. The germline gives CDR1 LNHDA, CDR2 SQIVND (reference sequence). The method was immunoSEQ multiplex PCR; TCRdb's version includes in-frame clones alone and lacks a portion of them. The sample lists about 170,000 clones; 88% were seen once. The data belong to a study of radiation and T cells in renal cell carcinoma.

The source is a woman aged 45-65 years with renal cell carcinoma. The sample was blood, taken from a patient whose treatment included radiotherapy and nephrectomy. The rearrangement joins TRBV19 to TRBJ1-4; 7 bases are a match to TRBD1. Here the CDR3 reads CASSYPGGATNEKLFF. The CDR3 DNA reads as TGTGCCAGTAGTTACCCAGGGGGAGCAACTAATGAAAAACTGTTTTTT.